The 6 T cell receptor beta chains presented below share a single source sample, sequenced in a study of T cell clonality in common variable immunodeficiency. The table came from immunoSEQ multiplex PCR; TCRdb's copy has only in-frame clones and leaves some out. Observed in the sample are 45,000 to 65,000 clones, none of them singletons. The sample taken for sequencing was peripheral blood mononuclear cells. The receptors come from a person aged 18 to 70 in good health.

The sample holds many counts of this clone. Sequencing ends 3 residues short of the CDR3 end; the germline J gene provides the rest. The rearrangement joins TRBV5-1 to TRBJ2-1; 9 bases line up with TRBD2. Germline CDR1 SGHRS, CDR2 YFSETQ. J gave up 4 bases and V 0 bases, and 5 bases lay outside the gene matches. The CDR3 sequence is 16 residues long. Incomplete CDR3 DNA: TGCGCCAGCAGCTTGGCCGAAGCGGGAGGTTACAATGAG. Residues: CASSLAEAGGYNE. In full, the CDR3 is CASSLAEAGGYNEQFF.

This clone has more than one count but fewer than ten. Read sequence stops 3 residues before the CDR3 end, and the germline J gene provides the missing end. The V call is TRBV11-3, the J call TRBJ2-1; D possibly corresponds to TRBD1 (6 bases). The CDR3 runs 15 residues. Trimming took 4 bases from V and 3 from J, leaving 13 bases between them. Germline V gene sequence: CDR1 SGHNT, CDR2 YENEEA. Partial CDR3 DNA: TGTGCCAGCAGCTATGCCCGGGACAACTACAATGAG. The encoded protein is CASSYARDNYNE. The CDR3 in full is CASSYARDNYNEQFF.

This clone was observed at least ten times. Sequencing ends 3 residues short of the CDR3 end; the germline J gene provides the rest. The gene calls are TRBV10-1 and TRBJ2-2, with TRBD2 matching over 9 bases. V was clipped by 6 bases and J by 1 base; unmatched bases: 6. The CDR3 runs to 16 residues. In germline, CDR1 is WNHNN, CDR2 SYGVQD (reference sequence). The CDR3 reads CASRCPSGVNTGELFF. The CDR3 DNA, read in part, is TGCGCCAGCAGATGTCCTAGCGGGGTGAACACCGGGGAG.

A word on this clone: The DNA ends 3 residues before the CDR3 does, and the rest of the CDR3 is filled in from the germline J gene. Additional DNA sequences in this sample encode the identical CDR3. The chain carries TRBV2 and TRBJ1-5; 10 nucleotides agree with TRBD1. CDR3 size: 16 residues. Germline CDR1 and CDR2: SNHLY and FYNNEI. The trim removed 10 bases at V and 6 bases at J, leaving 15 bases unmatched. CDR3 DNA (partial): TGTGCCATCCGGACAGGGGGGGAATCCGCAGCTCAGCCC. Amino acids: CAIRTGGESAAQP. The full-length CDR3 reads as CAIRTGGESAAQPQHF.

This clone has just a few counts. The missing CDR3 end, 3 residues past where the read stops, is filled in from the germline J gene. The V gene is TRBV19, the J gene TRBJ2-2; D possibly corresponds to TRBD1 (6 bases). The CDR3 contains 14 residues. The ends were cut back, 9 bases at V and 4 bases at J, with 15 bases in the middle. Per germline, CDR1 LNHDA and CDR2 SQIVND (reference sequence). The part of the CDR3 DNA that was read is TGTGCCAGCCGGTTCGGCAGGGGCACCGGGGAG. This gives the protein CASRFGRGTGE. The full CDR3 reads CASRFGRGTGELFF.

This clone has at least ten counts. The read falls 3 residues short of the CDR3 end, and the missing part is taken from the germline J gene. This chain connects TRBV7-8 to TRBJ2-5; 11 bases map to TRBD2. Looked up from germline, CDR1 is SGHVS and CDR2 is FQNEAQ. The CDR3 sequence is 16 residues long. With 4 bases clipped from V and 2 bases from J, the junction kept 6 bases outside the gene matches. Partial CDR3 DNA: TGTGCCAGCAGCTCCCTGGGACTAGCGGTACAAGAGACC. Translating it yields CASSSLGLAVQET. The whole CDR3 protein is CASSSLGLAVQETQYF.